The present T cell receptor beta chain was sequenced within a study of molecular identifiers for immune sequencing clone quantification. Regarding the study as a whole: Over 97% of CMV-specific effector molecules, but under 1% of naive ones, were in clones above 20 copies. Identical TCR molecules that share a barcode could lead to an underestimation of highly expanded clone sizes.

In its sample, this clonotype was seen many times. Its antigen is unidentified. Germline and junction disagree at one end, which may indicate a read error. TCRdb reprocessed the PCR reads via MiXCR and lists one record per CDR3 protein. The data show more than 550,000 distinct CDR3 sequences, about 25% seen once. Between about 19,000 and 1,100,000 sorted cells, with 10%, 30% or 50% RNA, yielded naive CD8 libraries. This TCR derives from a human donor in good health. Some libraries in this study had Jurkat cell RNA spiked in. The material sequenced was naive CD8+ T cells from blood, with Jurkat cell RNA spiked in. Subset given: FACS-sorted CD8+CD4-CCR7+CD45RA+ naive T cells.

CDR3 amino acids: CASSQGLTDTQYF. As DNA, the CDR3 is TGTGCCAGCAGCCAAGGTTTGACAGATACGCAGTATTTT. The V and J genes are TRBV4-3 and TRBJ2-3; D is unresolved. The germline V gene has CDR1 LGHNA and CDR2 YSLEER. The CDR3 is 13 amino acids.